The TCR beta chain under discussion was sequenced for a study of post-analysis software for immune sequencing data. Study-level points and caveats: Included in a set of about 5 TRBV segments more frequent in patients than controls were TRBV5-6, TRBV5-1 and TRBV20-1. The authors found that F measure strongly co-clustered same-batch samples.

CDR3 length: 15 residues. V lost 6 bases to trimming and J lost 4 bases; unmatched junction nucleotides: 10. The germline V gene has CDR1 DFQATT and CDR2 SNEGSKA (reference sequence). This clonotype was detected only a few times. As yet, its antigen is unknown. Unique molecular identifiers tagged the TCR beta cDNA libraries. Some 500,000 cDNA molecules were obtained per 1 to 10 million input T cells. TCRdb processed the PCR reads anew with MiXCR; each CDR3 protein has one entry. The top ten clones hold 7.6% of a sample with roughly 430,000 distinct CDR3 sequences, approximately 42% of them seen once. The sequencing sample was made of blood. The TCR originated in a girl aged 2-10 years with multiple sclerosis. The chain links TRBV20-1 to TRBJ2-7; 12 bases map to TRBD1. The CDR3 sequence: CSATGTGGEEYEQYF. The CDR3 nucleotides are TGCAGTGCAACCGGGACAGGGGGCGAGGAGTACGAGCAGTACTTC.